This T cell receptor beta chain was found in a study of blood T cell repertoires in COVID-19. Study information: Samples came from the United States, Italy and Spain, spanning acute and convalescent COVID-19.

Original analysis: For nucleated cells, counts were estimated from reference gene primer amplification. Measured with immunoSEQ multiplex PCR; TCRdb has only the in-frame clones, and not every one. That table gives V, J and clone size, and the DNA gave D and trimming. The table shows approximately 390,000 clones, with around nine tenths occurring only once. Trimming cost V 3 bases and J 4 bases; bases outside gene matches: 8. The CDR3 is 15 amino acids. CDR1 and CDR2 (germline): SGHRS, YFSETQ. Participants, about 18 to 90 years old, spanned some 23 US areas. Participant-reported clinical history was the basis for cohort assignment.

The sample taken for sequencing was PBMCs or T cells enriched from blood (not recorded which). The chain is built from TRBV5-1 and TRBJ1-2; 8 nucleotides align to TRBD1. The TCR was taken from a woman aged 45-60 years who had recovered from COVID-19. CDR3 DNA: TGCGCCAGCAGCTCGGACAGGGCGACTACCTATGGCTACACCTTC. Residues: CASSSDRATTYGYTF.